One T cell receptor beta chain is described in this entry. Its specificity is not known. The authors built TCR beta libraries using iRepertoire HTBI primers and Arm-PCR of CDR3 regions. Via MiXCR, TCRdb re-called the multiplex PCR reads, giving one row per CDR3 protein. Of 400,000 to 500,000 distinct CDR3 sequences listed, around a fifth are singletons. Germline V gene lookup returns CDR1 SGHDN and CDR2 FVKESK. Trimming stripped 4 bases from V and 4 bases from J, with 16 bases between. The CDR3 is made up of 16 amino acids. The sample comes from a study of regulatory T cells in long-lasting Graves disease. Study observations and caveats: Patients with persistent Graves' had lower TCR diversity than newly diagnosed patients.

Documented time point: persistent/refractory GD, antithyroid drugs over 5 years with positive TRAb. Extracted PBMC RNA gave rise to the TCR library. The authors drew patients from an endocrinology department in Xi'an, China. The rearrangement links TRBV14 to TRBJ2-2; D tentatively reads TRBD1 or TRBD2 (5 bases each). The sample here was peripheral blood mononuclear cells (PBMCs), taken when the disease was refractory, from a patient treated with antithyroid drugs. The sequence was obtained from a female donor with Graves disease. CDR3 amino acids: CASSPPGTGRTGELFF. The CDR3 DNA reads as TGTGCCAGCAGCCCGCCCGGGACCGGGCGCACCGGGGAGCTGTTTTTT.